These 6 T cell receptor beta chains share one sample of origin, sequenced in a study of radiotherapy plus CTLA-4 blockade in lung cancer. The data were produced by immunoSEQ multiplex PCR, yet TCRdb's version contains in-frame clones alone and is incomplete. The repertoire has 53,000 or so clones, approximately 86% of them found once; the top ten carry less than 20%. The material was peripheral blood, obtained from a patient treated with radiotherapy plus ipilimumab. These receptor sequences come from a human donor with non-small cell lung cancer that progressed on radiotherapy plus ipilimumab. Some clones in this sample may be carry-over from other donors' samples.

Only a few counts were recorded for this clone. This chain connects TRBV5-6 to TRBJ2-7; 7 nucleotides line up with TRBD1. The ends lost 4 bases at V and 4 bases at J; junction bases unmatched: 8. The germline V gene has CDR1 SGHDT and CDR2 YYEEEE. The CDR3 contains 14 residues. CDR3 sequence: CASSARDRTYEQYF. CDR3 DNA sequence: TGTGCCAGCAGCGCCCGGGACAGAACTTACGAGCAGTACTTC. Full variable domain (rest looked up from reference TRBV5-6 and TRBJ2-7): DAGVTQSPTHLIKTRGQQVTLRCSPKSGHDTVSWYQQALGQGPQFIFQYYEEEERQRGNFPDRFSGHQFPNYSSELNVNALLLGDSALYLCASSARDRTYEQYFGPGTRLTVT.

This sequence joins TRBV7-9 and TRBJ1-2, with a tentative D call TRBD1 (6 bases). The CDR3 has 12 residues. V lost 5 bases and J 5 bases, leaving 9 bases between the germline ends. Germline-derived CDR1 and CDR2 are SEHNR and FQNEAQ (reference sequence). The CDR3 bases are TGTGCCAGCAGCGACGGACAGTATGGCTACACCTTC. Translated, it gives CASSDGQYGYTF.

V gene TRBV10-1 combines with J gene TRBJ1-1; TRBD1 agrees at 7 bases. The junction had 7 bases not matched to a gene; V was cut back by 2 bases and J by 10 bases. The V gene's germline CDR1 is WNHNN and CDR2 SYGVQD (reference sequence). The length of the CDR3 is 13 residues. The CDR3 region is CASSEPGQVGAFF. The CDR3 bases are TGCGCCAGCAGTGAGCCCGGACAGGTCGGAGCTTTCTTT.

The V gene is TRBV5-1, the J gene TRBJ1-5; a weak D match, TRBD1 (6 bases). Germline assignment: CDR1 SGHRS and CDR2 YFSETQ. The CDR3 length is 15 residues. V gave up 5 bases and J gave up 2 bases, with 14 bases separating them. This CDR3 is CASRQGSSGNQPQHF. CDR3 DNA sequence: TGCGCCAGCAGACAGGGTTCCAGCGGCAATCAGCCCCAGCATTTT. The full variable domain, completed using reference TRBV5-1 and TRBJ1-5, is KAGVTQTPRYLIKTRGQQVTLSCSPISGHRSVSWYQQTPGQGLQFLFEYFSETQRNKGNFPGRFSGRQFSNSRSEMNVSTLELGDSALYLCASRQGSSGNQPQHFGDGTRLSIL.

The chain links TRBV15 to TRBJ2-7; 9 bases are a match to TRBD1. V shed 2 bases and J 7 bases; nucleotides not matched to a gene: 9. This CDR3 region has 15 residues. Germline V lookup: CDR1 LNHNV, CDR2 YYDKDF (reference sequence). The CDR3 reads CATSRTQGAPKEQYF. CDR3 DNA: TGTGCCACCAGCAGAACACAGGGGGCCCCTAAGGAGCAGTACTTC.

The chain has TRBV25-1 and TRBJ1-4; D is uncertain. The germline V and J ends were trimmed by 4 bases and 8 bases, with 14 bases remaining between them. Germline V gene sequence: CDR1 MGHDK, CDR2 SYGVNS. The CDR3 spans 14 residues. The CDR3 is CASSGGSLTEKLFF. CDR3 DNA sequence: TGTGCCAGCAGTGGAGGGAGTCTTACCGAAAAACTGTTTTTT.